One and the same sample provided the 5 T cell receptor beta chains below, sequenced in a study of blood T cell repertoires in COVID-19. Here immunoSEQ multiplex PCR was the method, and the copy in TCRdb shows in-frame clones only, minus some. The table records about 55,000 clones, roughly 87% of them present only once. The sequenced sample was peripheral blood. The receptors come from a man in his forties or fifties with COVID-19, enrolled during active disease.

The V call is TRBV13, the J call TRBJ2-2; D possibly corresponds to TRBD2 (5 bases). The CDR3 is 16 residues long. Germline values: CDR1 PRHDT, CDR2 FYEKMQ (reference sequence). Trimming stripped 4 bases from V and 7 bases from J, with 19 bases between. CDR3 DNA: TGTGCCAGCAGCTACCCCGGGCGGGCCCTCGGCGGGGAGCTGTTTTTT. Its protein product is CASSYPGRALGGELFF.

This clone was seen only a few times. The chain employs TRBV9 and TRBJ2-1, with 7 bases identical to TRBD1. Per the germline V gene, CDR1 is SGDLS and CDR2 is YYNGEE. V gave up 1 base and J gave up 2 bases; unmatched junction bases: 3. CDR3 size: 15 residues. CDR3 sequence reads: CASSVQDRPYNEQFF. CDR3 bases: TGTGCCAGCAGCGTACAGGACAGGCCCTACAATGAGCAGTTCTTC.

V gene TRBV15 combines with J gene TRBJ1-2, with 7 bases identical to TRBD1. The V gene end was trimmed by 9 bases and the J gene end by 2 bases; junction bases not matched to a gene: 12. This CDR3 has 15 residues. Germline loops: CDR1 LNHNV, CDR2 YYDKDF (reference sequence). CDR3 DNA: TGTGCCACTAGGAGCGGCCAGGGGGGAAACTATGGCTACACCTTC. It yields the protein CATRSGQGGNYGYTF.

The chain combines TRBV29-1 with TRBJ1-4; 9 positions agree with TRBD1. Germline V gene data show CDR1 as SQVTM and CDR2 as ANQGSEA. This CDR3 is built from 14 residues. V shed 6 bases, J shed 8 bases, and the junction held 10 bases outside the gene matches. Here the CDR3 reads CSVESPGTGEKLFF. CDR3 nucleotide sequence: TGCAGCGTGGAGAGTCCCGGGACAGGGGAAAAACTGTTTTTT.

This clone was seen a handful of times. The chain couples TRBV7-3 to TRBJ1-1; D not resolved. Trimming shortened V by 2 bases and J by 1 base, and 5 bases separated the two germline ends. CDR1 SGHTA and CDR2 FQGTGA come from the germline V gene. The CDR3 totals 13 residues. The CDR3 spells CASSLAGNTEAFF. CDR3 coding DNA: TGTGCCAGCAGCTTAGCCGGGAACACTGAAGCTTTCTTT.